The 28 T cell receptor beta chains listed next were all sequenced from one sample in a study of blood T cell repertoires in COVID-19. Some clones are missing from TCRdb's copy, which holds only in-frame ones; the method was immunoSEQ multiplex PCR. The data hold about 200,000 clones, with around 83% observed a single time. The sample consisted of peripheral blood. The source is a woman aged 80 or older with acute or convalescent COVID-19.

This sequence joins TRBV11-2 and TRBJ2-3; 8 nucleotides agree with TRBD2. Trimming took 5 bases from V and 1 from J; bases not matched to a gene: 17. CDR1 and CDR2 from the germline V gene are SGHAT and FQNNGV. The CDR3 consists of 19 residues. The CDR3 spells CASSPRGIFSGIGTDTQYF. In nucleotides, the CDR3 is TGTGCCAGCAGCCCGCGTGGTATCTTTAGCGGGATTGGCACAGATACGCAGTATTTT. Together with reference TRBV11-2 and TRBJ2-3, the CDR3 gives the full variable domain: EAGVAQSPRYKIIEKRQSVAFWCNPISGHATLYWYQQILGQGPKLLIQFQNNGVVDDSQLPKDRFSAERLKGVDSTLKIQPAKLEDSAVYLCASSPRGIFSGIGTDTQYFGPGTRLTVL.

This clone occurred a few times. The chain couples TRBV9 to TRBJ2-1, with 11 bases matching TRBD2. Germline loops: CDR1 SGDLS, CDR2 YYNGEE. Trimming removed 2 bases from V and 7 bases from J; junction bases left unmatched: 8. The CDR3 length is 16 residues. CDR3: CASSVLAGGPINEQFF. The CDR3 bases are TGTGCCAGCAGCGTCTTAGCGGGAGGGCCTATAAATGAGCAGTTCTTC.

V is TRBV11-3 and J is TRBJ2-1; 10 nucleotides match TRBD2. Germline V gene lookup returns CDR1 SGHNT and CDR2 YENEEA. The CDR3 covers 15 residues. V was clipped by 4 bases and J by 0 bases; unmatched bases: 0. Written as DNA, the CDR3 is TGTGCCAGCAGCTCTAGCGGGAGCTCCTACAATGAGCAGTTCTTC. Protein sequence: CASSSSGSSYNEQFF.

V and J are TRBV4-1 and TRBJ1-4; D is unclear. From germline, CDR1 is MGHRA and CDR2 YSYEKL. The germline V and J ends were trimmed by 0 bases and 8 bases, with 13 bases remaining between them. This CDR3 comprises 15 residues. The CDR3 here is CASSQEYPSREKLFF. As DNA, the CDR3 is TGCGCCAGCAGCCAAGAATACCCTAGTCGGGAAAAACTGTTTTTT.

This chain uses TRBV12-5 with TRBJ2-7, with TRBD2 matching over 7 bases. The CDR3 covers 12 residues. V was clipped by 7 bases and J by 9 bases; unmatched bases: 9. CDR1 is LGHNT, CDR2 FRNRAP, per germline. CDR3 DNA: TGTGCTAGTGCCGTCCGGGGAGGGCTGCAGTACTTC. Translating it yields CASAVRGGLQYF.

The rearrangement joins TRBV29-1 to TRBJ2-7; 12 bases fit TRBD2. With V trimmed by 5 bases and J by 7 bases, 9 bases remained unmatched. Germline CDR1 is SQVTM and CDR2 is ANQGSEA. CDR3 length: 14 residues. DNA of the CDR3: TGCAGCGTTTCCCGGACTAGCGGGGCCTTAGAGCAGTACTTC. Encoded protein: CSVSRTSGALEQYF.

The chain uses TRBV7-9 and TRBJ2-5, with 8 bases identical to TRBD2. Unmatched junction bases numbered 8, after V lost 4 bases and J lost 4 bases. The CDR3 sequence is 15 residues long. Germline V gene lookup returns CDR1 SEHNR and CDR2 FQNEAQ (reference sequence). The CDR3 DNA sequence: TGTGCCAGCAGCTACGCGGGGGGCCGGGGAGAGACCCAGTACTTC. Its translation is CASSYAGGRGETQYF.

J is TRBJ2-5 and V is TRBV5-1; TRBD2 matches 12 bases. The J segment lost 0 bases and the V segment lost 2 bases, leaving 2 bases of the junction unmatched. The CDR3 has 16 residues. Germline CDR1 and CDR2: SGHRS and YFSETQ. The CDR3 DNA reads TGCGCCAGCAGCTTCAGACTAGCGGGAGACCAAGAGACCCAGTACTTC. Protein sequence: CASSFRLAGDQETQYF.

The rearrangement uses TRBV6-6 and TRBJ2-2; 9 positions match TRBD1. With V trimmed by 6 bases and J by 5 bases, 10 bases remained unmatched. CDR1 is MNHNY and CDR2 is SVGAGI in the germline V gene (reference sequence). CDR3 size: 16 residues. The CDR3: CASRASGTGITGELFF. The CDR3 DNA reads TGTGCCAGCAGAGCCTCCGGGACAGGGATAACCGGGGAGCTGTTTTTT.

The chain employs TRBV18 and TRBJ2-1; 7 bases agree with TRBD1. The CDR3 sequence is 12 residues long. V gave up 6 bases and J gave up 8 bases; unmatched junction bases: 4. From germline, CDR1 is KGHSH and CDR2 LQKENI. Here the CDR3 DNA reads TGTGCCAGCTCCAGGGGGACAGATGAGCAGTTCTTC. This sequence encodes CASSRGTDEQFF. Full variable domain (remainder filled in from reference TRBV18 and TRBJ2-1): NAGVMQNPRHLVRRRGQEARLRCSPMKGHSHVYWYRQLPEEGLKFMVYLQKENIIDESGMPKERFSAEFPKEGPSILRIQQVVRGDSAAYFCASSRGTDEQFFGPGTRLTVL.

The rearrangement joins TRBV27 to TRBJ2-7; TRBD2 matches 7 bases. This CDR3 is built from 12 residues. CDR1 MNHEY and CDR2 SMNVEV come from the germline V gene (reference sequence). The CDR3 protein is CGSGGGKHEQYF. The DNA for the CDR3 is TGTGGTTCTGGGGGGGGTAAGCACGAGCAGTACTTC.

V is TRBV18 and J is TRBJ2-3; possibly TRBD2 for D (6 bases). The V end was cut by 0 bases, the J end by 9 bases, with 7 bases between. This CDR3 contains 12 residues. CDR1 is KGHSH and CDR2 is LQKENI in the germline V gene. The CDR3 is CASSPPEGTQYF. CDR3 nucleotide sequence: TGTGCCAGCTCACCACCGGAGGGGACGCAGTATTTT.

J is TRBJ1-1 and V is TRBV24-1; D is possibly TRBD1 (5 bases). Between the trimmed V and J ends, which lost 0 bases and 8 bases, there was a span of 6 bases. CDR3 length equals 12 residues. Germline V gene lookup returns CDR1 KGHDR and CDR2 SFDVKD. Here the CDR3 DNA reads TGTGCCACCAGTGATTTGCGGGGGGAAGCTTTCTTT. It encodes CATSDLRGEAFF.

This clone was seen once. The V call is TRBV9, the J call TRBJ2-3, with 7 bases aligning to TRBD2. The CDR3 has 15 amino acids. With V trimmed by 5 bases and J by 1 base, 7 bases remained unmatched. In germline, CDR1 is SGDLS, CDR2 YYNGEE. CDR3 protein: CASRPAGSRTDTQYF. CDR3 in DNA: TGTGCCAGCAGACCAGCGGGGAGCCGCACAGATACGCAGTATTTT.

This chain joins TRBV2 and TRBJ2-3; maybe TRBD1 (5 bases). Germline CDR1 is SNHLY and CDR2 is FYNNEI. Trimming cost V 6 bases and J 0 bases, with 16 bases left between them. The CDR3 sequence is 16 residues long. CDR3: CASSSRQHPSTDTQYF. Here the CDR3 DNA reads TGTGCCAGCAGCTCCAGACAGCATCCTAGCACAGATACGCAGTATTTT.

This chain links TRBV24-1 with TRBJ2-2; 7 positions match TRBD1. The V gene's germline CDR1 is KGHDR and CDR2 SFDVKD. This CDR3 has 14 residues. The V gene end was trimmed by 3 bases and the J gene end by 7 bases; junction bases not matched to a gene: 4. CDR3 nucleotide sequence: TGTGCCACCAGTGATAACAGGGGCGGCGGGGAGCTGTTTTTT. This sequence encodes CATSDNRGGGELFF.

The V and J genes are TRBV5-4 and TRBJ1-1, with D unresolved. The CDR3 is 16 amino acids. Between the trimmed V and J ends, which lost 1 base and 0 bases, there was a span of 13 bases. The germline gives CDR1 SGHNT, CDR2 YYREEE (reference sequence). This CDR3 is CASSLSYSNLNTEAFF. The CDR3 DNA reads TGTGCCAGCAGCTTGAGCTACAGCAACCTGAACACTGAAGCTTTCTTT.

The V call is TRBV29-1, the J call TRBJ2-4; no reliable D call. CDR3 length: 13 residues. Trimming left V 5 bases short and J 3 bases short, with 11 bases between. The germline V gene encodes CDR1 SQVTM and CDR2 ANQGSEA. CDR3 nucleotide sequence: TGCAGCGTTCAAAAGAGTGACAAAAACATTCAGTACTTC. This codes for CSVQKSDKNIQYF.

CDR3 nucleotides: TGTGCCAGCAGCGCCCGGACAGGACTCTCCTACGAGCAGTACTTC. This gives the protein CASSARTGLSYEQYF. This rearrangement joins TRBV7-2 to TRBJ2-7; 7 nucleotides match TRBD1. Trimming took 5 bases from V and 0 from J; bases not matched to a gene: 7. The V gene's germline CDR1 is SGHTA and CDR2 FQGNSA. The CDR3 totals 15 residues.

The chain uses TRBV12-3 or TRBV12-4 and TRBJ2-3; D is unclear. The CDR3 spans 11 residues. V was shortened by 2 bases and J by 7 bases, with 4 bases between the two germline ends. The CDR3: CASSLSYTQYF. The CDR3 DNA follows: TGTGCCAGCAGTTTATCATATACGCAGTATTTT.

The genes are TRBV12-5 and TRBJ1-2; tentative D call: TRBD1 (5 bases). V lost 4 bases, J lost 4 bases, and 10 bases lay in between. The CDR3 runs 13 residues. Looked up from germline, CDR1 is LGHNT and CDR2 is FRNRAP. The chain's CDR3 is CASGYSGSYGYTF. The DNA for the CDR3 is TGTGCTAGTGGTTACTCAGGGTCCTATGGCTACACCTTC.

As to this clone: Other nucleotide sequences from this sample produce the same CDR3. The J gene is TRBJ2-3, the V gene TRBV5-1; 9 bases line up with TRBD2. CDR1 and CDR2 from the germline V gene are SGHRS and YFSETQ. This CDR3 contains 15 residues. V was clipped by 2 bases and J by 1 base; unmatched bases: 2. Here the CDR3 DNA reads TGCGCCAGCAGCTTATTAGCGGGAGGCACAGATACGCAGTATTTT. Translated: CASSLLAGGTDTQYF.

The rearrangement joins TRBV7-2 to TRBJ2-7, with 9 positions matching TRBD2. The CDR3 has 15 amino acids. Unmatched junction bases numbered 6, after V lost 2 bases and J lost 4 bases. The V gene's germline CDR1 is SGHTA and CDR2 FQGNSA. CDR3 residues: CASSLRIAGVYEQYF. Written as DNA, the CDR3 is TGTGCCAGCAGCTTAAGGATAGCGGGAGTGTACGAGCAGTACTTC.

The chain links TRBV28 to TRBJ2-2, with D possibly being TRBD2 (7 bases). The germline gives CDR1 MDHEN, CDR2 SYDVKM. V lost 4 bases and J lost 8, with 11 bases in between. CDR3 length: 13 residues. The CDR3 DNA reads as TGTGCCAGCAGTTGGGGGGGCAAAGGGGAGCTGTTTTTT. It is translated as CASSWGGKGELFF.

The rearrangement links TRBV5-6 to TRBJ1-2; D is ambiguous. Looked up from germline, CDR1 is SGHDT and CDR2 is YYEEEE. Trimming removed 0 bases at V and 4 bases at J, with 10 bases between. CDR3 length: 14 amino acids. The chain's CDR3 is CASSLAGRAYGYTF. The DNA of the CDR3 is TGTGCCAGCAGCTTGGCCGGGAGGGCCTATGGCTACACCTTC.

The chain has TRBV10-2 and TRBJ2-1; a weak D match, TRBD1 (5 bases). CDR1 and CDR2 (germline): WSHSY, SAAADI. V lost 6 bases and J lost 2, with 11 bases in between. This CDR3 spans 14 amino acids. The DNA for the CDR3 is TGCGCCAGCAGGTTACAGGAGACCTACAATGAGCAGTTCTTC. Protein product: CASRLQETYNEQFF.

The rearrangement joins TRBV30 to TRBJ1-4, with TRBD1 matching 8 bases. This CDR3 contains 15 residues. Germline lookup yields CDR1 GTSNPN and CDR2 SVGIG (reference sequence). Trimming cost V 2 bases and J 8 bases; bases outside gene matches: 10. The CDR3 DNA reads TGTGCCTGGAGTACCTCAGGGGGCACAGGGGAAAAACTGTTTTTT. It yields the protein CAWSTSGGTGEKLFF. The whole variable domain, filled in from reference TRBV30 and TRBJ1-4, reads SQTIHQWPATLVQPVGSPLSLECTVEGTSNPNLYWYRQAAGRGLQLLFYSVGIGQISSEVPQNLSASRPQDRQFILSSKKLLLSDSGFYLCAWSTSGGTGEKLFFGSGTQLSVL.

CDR3 loop: CASSPTGGGSYNSPLHF. The CDR3 nucleotides read TGTGCCAGCTCCCCCACAGGGGGCGGCTCCTATAATTCACCCCTCCACTTT. The genes are TRBV18 and TRBJ1-6; TRBD1 matches at 9 bases. The CDR3 covers 17 residues. The germline V gene encodes CDR1 KGHSH and CDR2 LQKENI. The J segment lost 0 bases and the V segment lost 6 bases, leaving 6 bases of the junction unmatched.